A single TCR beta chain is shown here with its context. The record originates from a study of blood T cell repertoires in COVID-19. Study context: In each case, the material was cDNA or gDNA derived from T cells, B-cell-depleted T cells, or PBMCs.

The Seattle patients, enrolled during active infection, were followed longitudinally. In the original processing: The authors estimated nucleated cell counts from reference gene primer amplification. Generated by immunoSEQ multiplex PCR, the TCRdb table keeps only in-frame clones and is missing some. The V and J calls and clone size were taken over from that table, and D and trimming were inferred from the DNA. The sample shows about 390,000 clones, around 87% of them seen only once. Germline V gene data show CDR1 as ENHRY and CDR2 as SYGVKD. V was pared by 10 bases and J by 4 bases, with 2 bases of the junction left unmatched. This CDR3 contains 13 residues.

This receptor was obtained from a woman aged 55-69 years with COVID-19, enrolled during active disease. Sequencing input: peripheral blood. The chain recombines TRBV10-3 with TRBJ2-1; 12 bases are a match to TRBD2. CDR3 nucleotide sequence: TGTGCCACCGGACTAGCGGGGTACAATGAGCAGTTCTTC. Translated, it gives CATGLAGYNEQFF.